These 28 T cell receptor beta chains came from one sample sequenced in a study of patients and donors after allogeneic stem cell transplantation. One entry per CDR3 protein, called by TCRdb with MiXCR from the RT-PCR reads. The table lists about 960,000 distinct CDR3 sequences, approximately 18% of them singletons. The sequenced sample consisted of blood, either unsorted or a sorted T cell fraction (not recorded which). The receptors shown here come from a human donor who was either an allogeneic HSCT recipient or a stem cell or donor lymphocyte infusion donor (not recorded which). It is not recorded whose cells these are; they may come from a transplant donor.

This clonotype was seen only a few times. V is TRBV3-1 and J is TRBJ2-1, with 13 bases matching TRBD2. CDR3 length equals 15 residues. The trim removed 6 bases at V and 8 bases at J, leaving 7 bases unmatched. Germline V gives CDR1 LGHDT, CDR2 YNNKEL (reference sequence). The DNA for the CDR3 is TGTGCCAGCAGTCGGACTAGCGGGAGATCCCATGAGCAGTTCTTC. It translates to CASSRTSGRSHEQFF.

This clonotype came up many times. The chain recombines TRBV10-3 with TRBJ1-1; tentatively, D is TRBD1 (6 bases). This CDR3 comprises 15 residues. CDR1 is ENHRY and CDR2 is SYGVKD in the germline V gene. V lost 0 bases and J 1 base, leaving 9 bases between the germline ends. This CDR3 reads CAISESEGQNTEAFF. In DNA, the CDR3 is TGTGCCATCAGTGAGTCGGAGGGACAGAACACTGAAGCTTTCTTT.

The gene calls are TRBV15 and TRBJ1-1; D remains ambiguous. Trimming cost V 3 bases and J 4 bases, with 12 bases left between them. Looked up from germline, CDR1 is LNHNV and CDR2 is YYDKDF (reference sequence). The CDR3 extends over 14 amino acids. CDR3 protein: CATSRDGFGTEAFF. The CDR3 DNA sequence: TGTGCCACCAGCAGGGACGGGTTTGGCACTGAAGCTTTCTTT.

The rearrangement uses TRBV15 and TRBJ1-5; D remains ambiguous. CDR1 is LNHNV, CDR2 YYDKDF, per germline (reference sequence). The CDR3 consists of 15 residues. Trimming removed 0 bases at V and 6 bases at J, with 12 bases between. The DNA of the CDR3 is TGTGCCACCAGCAGAGACCGGACGGGGAGTCAGCCCCAGCATTTT. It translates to CATSRDRTGSQPQHF.

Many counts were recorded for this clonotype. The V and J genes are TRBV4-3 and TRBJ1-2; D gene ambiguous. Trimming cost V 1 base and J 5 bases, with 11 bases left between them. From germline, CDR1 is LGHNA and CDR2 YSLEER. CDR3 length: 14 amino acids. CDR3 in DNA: TGCGCCAGCAGCCAAGGAGAGTTCTCTTATGGCTACACCTTC. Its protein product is CASSQGEFSYGYTF.

Here the CDR3 reads CASTRLATNTGELFF. CDR3 bases: TGTGCCAGCACCCGACTAGCCACGAACACCGGGGAGCTGTTTTTT. This chain links TRBV27 with TRBJ2-2; TRBD2 matches at 7 bases. The CDR3 loop spans 15 amino acids. CDR1 MNHEY and CDR2 SMNVEV come from the germline V gene (reference sequence). The V gene end was trimmed by 7 bases and the J gene end by 0 bases; junction bases not matched to a gene: 5.

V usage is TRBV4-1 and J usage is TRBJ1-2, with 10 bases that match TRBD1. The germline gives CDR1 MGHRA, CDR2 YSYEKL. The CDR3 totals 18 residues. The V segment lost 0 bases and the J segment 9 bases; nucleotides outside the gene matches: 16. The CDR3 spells CASSQEIETGGPSDRYTF. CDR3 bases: TGCGCCAGCAGCCAAGAAATTGAGACAGGGGGCCCCTCTGACCGCTACACCTTC.

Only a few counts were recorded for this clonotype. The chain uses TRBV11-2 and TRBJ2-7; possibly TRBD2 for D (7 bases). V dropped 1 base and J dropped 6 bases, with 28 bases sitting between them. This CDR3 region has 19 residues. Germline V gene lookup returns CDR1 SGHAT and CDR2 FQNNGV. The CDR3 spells CASSLGKVGRGHPQGEQYF. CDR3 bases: TGTGCCAGCAGCTTAGGGAAAGTGGGGCGGGGGCATCCGCAAGGCGAGCAGTACTTC.

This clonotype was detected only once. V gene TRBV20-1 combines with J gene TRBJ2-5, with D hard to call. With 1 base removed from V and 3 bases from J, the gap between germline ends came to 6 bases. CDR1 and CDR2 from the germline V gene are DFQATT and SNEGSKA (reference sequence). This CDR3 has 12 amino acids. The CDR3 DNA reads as TGCAGTGCTAGAGTCCCAAAAGAGACCCAGTACTTC. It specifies CSARVPKETQYF.

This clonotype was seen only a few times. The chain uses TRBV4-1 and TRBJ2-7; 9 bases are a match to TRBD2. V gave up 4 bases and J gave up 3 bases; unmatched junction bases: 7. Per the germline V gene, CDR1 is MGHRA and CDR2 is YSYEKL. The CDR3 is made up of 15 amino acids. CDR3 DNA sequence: TGCGCCAGCAGCCCGAGACTAGCGGAAAGCTACGAGCAGTACTTC. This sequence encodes CASSPRLAESYEQYF.

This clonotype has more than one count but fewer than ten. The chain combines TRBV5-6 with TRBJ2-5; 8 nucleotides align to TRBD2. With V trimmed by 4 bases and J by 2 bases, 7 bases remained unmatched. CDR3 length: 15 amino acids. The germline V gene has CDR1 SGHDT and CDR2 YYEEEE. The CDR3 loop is CASSAGGGPQETQYF. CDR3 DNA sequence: TGTGCCAGCAGCGCCGGGGGGGGACCTCAAGAGACCCAGTACTTC. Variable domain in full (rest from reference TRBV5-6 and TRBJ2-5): DAGVTQSPTHLIKTRGQQVTLRCSPKSGHDTVSWYQQALGQGPQFIFQYYEEEERQRGNFPDRFSGHQFPNYSSELNVNALLLGDSALYLCASSAGGGPQETQYFGPGTRLLVL.

CDR3 DNA: TGCGCCAGCAGCGTGGGGTACGGAGGGGGGACTGAAGCTTTCTTT. Protein: CASSVGYGGGTEAFF. The chain has TRBV5-1 and TRBJ1-1; D is possibly TRBD1 (6 bases). The CDR3 loop spans 15 amino acids. Germline values: CDR1 SGHRS, CDR2 YFSETQ. V gave up 4 bases and J gave up 5 bases, with 18 bases separating them.

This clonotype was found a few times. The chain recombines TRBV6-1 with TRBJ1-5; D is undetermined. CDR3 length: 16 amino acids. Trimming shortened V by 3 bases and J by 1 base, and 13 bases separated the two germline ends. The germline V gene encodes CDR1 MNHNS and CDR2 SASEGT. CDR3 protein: CASSDRVTISNQPQHF. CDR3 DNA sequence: TGTGCCAGCAGTGACCGGGTTACCATCAGCAATCAGCCCCAGCATTTT.

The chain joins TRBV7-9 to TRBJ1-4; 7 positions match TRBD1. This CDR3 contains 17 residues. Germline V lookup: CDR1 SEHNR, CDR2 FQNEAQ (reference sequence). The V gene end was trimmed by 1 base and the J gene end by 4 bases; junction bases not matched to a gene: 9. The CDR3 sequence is CASSLGTGDWINEKLFF. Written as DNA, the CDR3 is TGTGCCAGCAGCTTAGGGACAGGTGATTGGATTAATGAAAAACTGTTTTTT.

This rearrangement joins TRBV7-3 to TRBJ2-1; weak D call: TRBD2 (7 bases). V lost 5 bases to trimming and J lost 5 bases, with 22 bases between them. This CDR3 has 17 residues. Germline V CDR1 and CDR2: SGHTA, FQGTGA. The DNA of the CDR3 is TGTGCCAGCAGCCGCGGGGCGGGGGCGGGAGCAGACAATGAGCAGTTCTTC. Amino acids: CASSRGAGAGADNEQFF. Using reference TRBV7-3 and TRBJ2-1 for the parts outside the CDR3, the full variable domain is GAGVSQTPSNKVTEKGKYVELRCDPISGHTALYWYRQSLGQGPEFLIYFQGTGAADDSGLPNDRFFAVRPEGSVSTLKIQRTERGDSAVYLCASSRGAGAGADNEQFFGPGTRLTVL.

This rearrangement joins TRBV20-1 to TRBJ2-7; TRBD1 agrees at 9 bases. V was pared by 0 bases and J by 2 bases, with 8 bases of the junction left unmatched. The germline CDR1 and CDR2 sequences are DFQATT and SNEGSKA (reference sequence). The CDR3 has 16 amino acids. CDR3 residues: CSAREVGGQGPYEQYF. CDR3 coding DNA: TGCAGTGCTAGAGAAGTGGGGGGACAGGGTCCCTACGAGCAGTACTTC.

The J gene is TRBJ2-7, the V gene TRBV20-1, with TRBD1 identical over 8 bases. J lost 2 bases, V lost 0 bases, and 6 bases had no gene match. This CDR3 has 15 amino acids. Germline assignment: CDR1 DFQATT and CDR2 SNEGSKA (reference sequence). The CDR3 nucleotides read TGCAGTGCTAGAGATCGCAGGGGACAGGCCTACGAGCAGTACTTC. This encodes CSARDRRGQAYEQYF.

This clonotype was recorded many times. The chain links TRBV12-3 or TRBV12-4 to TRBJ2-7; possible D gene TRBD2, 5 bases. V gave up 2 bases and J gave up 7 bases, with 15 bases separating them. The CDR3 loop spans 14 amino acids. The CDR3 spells CASSLQRTTGEQYF. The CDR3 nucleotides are TGTGCCAGCAGTTTACAGCGGACGACGGGGGAGCAGTACTTC.

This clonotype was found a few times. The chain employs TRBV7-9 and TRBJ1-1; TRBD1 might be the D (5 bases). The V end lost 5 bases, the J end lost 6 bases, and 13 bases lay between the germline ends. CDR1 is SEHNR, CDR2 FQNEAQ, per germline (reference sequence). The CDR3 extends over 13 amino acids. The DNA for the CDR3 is TGTGCCAGCAGCCCCCGGGGGGTCGCTGAAGCTTTCTTT. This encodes CASSPRGVAEAFF.

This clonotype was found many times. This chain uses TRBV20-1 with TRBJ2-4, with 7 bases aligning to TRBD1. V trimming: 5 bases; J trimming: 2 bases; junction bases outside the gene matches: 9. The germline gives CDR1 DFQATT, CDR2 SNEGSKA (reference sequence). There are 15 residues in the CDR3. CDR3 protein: CSAGFDRVTKNIQYF. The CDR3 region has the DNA TGCAGTGCTGGATTTGACAGGGTCACCAAAAACATTCAGTACTTC.

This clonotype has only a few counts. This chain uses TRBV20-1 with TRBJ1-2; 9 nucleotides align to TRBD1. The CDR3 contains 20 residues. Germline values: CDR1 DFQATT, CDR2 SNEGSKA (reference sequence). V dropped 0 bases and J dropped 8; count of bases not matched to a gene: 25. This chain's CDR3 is CSARDMYWSVPDRGNGGYTF. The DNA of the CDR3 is TGCAGTGCTAGAGATATGTACTGGTCTGTCCCGGACAGGGGCAACGGGGGCTACACCTTC.

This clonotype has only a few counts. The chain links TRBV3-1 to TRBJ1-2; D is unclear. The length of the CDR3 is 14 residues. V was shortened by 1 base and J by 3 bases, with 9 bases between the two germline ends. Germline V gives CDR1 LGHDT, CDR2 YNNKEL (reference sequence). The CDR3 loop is CASSQGSSDYGYTF. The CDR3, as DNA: TGTGCCAGCAGCCAAGGCTCGTCGGACTATGGCTACACCTTC.

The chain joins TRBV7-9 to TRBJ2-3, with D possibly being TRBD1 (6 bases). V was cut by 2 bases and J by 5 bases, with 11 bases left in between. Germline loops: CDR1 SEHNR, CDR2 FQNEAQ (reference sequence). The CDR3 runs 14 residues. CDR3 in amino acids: CASSLLGAQDTQYF. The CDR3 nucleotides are TGTGCCAGCAGCTTACTGGGGGCCCAAGATACGCAGTATTTT.

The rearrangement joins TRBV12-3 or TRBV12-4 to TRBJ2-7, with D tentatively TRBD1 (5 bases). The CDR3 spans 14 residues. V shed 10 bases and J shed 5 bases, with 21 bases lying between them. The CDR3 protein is CATLGGQGLHEQYF. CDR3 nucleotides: TGTGCCACCCTCGGCGGCCAGGGTCTTCACGAGCAGTACTTC.

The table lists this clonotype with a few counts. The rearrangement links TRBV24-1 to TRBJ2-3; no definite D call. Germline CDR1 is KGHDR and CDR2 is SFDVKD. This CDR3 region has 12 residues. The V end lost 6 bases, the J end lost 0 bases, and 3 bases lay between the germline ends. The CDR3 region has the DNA TGTGCCACCAGTAGCAGCACAGATACGCAGTATTTT. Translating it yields CATSSSTDTQYF.

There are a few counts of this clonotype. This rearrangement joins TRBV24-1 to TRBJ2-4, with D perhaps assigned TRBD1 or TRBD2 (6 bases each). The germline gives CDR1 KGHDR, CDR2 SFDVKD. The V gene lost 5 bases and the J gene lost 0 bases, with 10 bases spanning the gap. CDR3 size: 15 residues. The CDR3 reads CATSAGGQAKNIQYF. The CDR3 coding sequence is TGTGCCACCAGTGCCGGGGGCCAAGCCAAAAACATTCAGTACTTC.

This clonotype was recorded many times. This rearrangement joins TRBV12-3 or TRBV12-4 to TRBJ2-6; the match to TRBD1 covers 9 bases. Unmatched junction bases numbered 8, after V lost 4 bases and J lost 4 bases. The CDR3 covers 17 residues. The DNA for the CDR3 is TGTGCCAGCAGTTCAGGGACAGGGAAAGACGGGGCCAACGTCCTGACTTTC. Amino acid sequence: CASSSGTGKDGANVLTF.

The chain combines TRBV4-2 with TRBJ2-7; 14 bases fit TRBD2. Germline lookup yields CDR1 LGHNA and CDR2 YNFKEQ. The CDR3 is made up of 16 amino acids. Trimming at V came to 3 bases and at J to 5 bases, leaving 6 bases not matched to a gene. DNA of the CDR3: TGTGCCAGCAGCCAGGCGACTAGCGGGGGGGAGAACGAGCAGTACTTC. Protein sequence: CASSQATSGGENEQYF.